This T cell receptor (beta chain) appears in the sequencing data of a study of post-analysis software for immune sequencing data. Germline assignment: CDR1 SGHVS and CDR2 FNYEAQ. The V and J ends lost 1 base and 0 bases, in that order; junction bases with no gene match: 11. The CDR3 has 18 amino acids. The authors incorporated unique molecular identifiers into the TCR beta cDNA libraries. Via MiXCR, TCRdb re-called the PCR reads, giving one row per CDR3 protein. Of about 430,000 distinct CDR3 sequences listed, approximately 38% are singletons. This clonotype occurred a few times. Antigen: not known. Study-wide results and caveats: Among roughly five TRBV segments more frequent in patients than controls were TRBV5-6, TRBV5-1 and TRBV20-1.

Sample: blood. The genes are TRBV7-6 and TRBJ2-7, with 8 positions matching TRBD1. This TCR came from a girl aged 2-9 years with multiple sclerosis. CDR3 bases: TGTGCCAGCAGCTTAGACAAACCGGGACAGGACCTCTCCTACGAGCAGTACTTC. Residues: CASSLDKPGQDLSYEQYF.